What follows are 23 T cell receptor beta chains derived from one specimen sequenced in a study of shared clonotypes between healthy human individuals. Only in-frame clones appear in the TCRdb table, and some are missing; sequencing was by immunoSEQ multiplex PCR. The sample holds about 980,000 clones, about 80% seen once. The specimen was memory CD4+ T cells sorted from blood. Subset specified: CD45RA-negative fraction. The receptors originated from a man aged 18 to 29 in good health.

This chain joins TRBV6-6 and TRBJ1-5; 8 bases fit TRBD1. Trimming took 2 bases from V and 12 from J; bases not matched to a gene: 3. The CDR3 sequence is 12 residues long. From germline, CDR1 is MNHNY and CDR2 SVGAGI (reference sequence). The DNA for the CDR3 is TGTGCCAGCAGTTACACGGACAGGGTCCAGCATTTT. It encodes CASSYTDRVQHF.

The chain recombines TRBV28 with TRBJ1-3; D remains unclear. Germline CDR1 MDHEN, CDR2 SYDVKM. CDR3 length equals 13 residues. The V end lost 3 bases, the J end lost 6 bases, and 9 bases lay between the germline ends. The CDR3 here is CASSFGVINTIYF. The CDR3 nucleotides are TGTGCCAGCAGTTTCGGGGTCATAAACACCATATATTTT.

CDR3 sequence (DNA): TGTGCCAGCAGCTTGTATGATCGAGGGGATACGCAGTATTTT. As protein: CASSLYDRGDTQYF. V usage is TRBV5-4 and J usage is TRBJ2-3; D might be TRBD2 (5 bases). Looked up from germline, CDR1 is SGHNT and CDR2 is YYREEE (reference sequence). V lost 1 base to trimming and J lost 6 bases, with 12 bases between them. The CDR3 runs 14 residues. Supplemented by reference TRBV5-4 and TRBJ2-3, the full variable domain reads ETGVTQSPTHLIKTRGQQVTLRCSSQSGHNTVSWYQQALGQGPQFIFQYYREEENGRGNFPPRFSGLQFPNYSSELNVNALELDDSALYLCASSLYDRGDTQYFGPGTRLTVL.

CDR3 residues: CASSLVGETGYTF. In nucleotides, the CDR3 is TGCGCCAGCAGCTTGGTGGGGGAAACTGGCTACACCTTC. The V and J genes are TRBV5-1 and TRBJ1-2; perhaps TRBD1 as D (5 bases). CDR3 size: 13 residues. The V gene lost 0 bases and the J gene lost 7 bases, with 10 bases spanning the gap. In germline, CDR1 is SGHRS, CDR2 YFSETQ.

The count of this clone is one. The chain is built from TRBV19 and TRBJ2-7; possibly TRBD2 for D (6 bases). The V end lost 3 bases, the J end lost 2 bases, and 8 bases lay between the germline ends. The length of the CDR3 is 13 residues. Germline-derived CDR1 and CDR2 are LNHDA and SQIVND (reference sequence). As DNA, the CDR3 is TGTGCCAGTAGTATGGGGACTCCCTACGAGCAGTACTTC. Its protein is CASSMGTPYEQYF.

The CDR3: CASSKWGQRGYTF. DNA of the CDR3: TGCGCCAGCAGCAAGTGGGGACAGCGTGGCTACACCTTC. The chain is built from TRBV5-1 and TRBJ1-2; 7 nucleotides match TRBD1. Germline-derived CDR1 and CDR2 are SGHRS and YFSETQ. The CDR3 has 13 amino acids. Trimming cost V 4 bases and J 7 bases; bases outside gene matches: 7.

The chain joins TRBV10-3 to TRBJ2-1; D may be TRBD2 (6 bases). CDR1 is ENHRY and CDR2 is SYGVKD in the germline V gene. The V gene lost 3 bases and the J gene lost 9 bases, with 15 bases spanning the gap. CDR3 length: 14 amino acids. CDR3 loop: CAISDVPQAGEQFF. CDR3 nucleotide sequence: TGTGCCATCAGTGACGTACCACAAGCGGGTGAGCAGTTCTTC.

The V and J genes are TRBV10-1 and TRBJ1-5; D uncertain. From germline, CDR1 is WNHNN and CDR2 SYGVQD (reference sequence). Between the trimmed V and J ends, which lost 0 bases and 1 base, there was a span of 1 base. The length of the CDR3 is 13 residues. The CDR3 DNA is TGCGCCAGCAGTGAGTCGAGCAATCAGCCCCAGCATTTT. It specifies CASSESSNQPQHF.

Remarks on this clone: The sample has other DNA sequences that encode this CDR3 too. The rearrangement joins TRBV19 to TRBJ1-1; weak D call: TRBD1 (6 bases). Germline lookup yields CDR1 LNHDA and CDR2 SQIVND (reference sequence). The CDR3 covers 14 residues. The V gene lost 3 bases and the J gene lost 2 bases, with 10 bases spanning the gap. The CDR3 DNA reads TGTGCCAGTAGTATCGGACAGTCCAACACTGAAGCTTTCTTT. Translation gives CASSIGQSNTEAFF.

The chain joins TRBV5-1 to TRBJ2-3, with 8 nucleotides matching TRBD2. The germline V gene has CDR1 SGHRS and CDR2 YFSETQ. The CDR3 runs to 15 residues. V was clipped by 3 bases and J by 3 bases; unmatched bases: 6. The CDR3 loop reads CASSSVGLVTDTQYF. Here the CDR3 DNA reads TGCGCCAGCAGCTCCGTGGGACTAGTGACAGATACGCAGTATTTT.

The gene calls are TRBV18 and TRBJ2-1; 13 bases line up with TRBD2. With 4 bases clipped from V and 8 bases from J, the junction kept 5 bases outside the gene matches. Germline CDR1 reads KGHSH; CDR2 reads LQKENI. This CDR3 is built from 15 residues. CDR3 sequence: CASSLGTSGNYEQFF. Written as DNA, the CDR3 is TGTGCCAGCTCACTGGGGACTAGCGGGAATTATGAGCAGTTCTTC. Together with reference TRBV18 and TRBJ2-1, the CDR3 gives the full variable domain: NAGVMQNPRHLVRRRGQEARLRCSPMKGHSHVYWYRQLPEEGLKFMVYLQKENIIDESGMPKERFSAEFPKEGPSILRIQQVVRGDSAAYFCASSLGTSGNYEQFFGPGTRLTVL.

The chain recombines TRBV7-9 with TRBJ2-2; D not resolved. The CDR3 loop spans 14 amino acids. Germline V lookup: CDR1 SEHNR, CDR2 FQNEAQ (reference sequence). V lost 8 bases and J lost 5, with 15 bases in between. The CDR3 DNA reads TGTGCCAGCGGAGCCATTTCCGGGACCGGGGAGCTGTTTTTT. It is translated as CASGAISGTGELFF.

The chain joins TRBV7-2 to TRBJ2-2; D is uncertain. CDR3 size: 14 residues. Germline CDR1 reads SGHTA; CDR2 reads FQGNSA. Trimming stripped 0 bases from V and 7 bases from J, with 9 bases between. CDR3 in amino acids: CASSLAWTIGELFF. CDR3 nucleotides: TGTGCCAGCAGCTTAGCGTGGACGATCGGGGAGCTGTTTTTT.

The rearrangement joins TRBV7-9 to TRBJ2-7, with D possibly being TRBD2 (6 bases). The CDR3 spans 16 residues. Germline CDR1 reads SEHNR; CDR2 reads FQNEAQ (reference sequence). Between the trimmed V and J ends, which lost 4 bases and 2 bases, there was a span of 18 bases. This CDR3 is CASSSMDTGRAYEQYF. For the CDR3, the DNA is TGTGCCAGCAGCTCCATGGATACCGGGAGAGCCTACGAGCAGTACTTC.

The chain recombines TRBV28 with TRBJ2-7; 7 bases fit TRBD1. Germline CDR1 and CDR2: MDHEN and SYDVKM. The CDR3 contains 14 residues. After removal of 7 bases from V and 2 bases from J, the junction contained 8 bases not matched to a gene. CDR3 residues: CASIRRQGAYEQYF. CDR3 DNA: TGTGCCAGCATACGACGACAGGGAGCCTACGAGCAGTACTTC.

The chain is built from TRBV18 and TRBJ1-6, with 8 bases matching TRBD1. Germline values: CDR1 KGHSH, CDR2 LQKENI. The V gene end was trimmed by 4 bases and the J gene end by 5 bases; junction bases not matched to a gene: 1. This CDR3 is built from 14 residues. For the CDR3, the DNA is TGTGCCAGCTCACAACAGGGGGATAATTCACCCCTCCACTTT. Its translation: CASSQQGDNSPLHF.

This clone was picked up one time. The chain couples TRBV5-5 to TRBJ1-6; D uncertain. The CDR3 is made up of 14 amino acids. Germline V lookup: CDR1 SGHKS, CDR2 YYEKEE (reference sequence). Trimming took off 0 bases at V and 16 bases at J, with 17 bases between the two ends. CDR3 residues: CASSLAPDIQGLHF. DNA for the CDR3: TGTGCCAGCAGCTTGGCGCCAGATATCCAAGGGCTCCACTTT.

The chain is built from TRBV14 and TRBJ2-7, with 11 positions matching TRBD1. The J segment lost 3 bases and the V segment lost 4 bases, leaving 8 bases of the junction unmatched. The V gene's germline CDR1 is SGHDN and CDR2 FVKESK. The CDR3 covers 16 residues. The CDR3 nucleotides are TGTGCCAGCAGCCCCACCGGGGACAGGGGGTTCTACGAGCAGTACTTC. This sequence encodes CASSPTGDRGFYEQYF.

Written as DNA, the CDR3 is TGTGCCAGCAGCTTGACAGAAGGAAACTATGGCTACACCTTC. It yields the protein CASSLTEGNYGYTF. This chain uses TRBV11-2 with TRBJ1-2; the D gene is possibly TRBD1 (5 bases). Deletions cut 3 bases from V and 2 bases from J, with 10 bases between. Germline V CDR1 and CDR2: SGHAT, FQNNGV. There are 14 residues in the CDR3.

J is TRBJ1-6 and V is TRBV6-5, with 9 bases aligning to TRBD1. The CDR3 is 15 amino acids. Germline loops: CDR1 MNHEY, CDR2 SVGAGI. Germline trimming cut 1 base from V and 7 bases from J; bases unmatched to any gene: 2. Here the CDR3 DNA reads TGTGCCAGCAGTTACTACGGGACAGGGAATTCACCCCTCCACTTT. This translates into CASSYYGTGNSPLHF.

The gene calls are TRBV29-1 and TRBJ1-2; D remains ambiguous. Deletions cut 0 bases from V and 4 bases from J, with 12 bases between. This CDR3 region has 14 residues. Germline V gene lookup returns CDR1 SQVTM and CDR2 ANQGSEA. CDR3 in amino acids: CSVEDRSNSYGYTF. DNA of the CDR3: TGCAGCGTTGAAGATCGGTCAAATTCCTATGGCTACACCTTC. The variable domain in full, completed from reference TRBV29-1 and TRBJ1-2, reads SAVISQKPSRDICQRGTSLTIQCQVDSQVTMMFWYRQQPGQSLTLIATANQGSEATYESGFVIDKFPISRPNLTFSTLTVSNMSPEDSSIYLCSVEDRSNSYGYTFGSGTRLTVV.

The CDR3 loop reads CASALGGETQYF. In DNA form, the CDR3 reads TGTGCCAGCGCTCTGGGAGGGGAGACCCAGTACTTC. The chain combines TRBV28 with TRBJ2-5; 7 bases map to TRBD2. Germline V gives CDR1 MDHEN, CDR2 SYDVKM. Trimming took 8 bases from V and 5 from J; bases not matched to a gene: 5. This CDR3 region has 12 residues.

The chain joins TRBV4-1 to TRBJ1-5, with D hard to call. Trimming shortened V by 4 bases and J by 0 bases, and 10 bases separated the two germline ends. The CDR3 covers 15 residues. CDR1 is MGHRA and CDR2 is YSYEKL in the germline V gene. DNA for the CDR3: TGCGCCAGCAGCCTCGACGTTGGTAGCAATCAGCCCCAGCATTTT. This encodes CASSLDVGSNQPQHF.